This T cell receptor (beta chain) comes out of a study of early T cells in non-severe SARS-CoV-2 infection (dated by TCRdb to the early 2020s). As for the study more broadly: Bulk RNA from unsorted whole blood was used for TCR sequencing, so alpha and beta chains could not be paired.

A case-control design nested within a healthcare worker cohort in London, UK, was used, with weekly nasopharyngeal swab PCR tests and blood sampling performed. Healthcare workers were recruited between 23 and 31 March 2020, during the week of the UK lockdown, and were followed weekly for up to about 15 weeks. The table lists this clonotype with a few counts. The antigen this receptor binds is unknown. Nothing much larger sits one base from this clone, and base qualities are not available. The library was obtained by 5' RACE. Sequencer: NextSeq 500. In the TCR library protocol, unique molecular identifiers were attached to individual cDNA molecules to correct for PCR bias and sequencing error. Both TCR alpha and beta chains were sequenced, and tight co-correlation was observed between alpha and beta sequence abundances in each sample. From the authors' description of their analysis: Decombinator V4 was used to annotate TCR sequences for V gene, J gene and CDR3. Expanded TCRs were defined as changing significantly between any two time points under a Poisson model with p below 0.0001. TCR abundances were normalised to the total number of TCRs sequenced per sample and were expressed as counts per million. MAIT TCRs were defined by TRAV1-2 paired with TRAJ12, TRAJ20 or TRAJ33, and iNKT TCRs by TRAV10 paired with TRAJ18. VDJdb, accessed 1 November 2021, was searched for CMV, EBV and SARS-CoV-2 annotated TCRs, excluding TCRs annotated for multiple antigens. The raw public reads went through TCRdb reprocessing: fastp at Q25, MiXCR clone calling, in-frame beta chains kept. Rows are unified per CDR3 protein, each entry keeping the most common DNA and genes. The authors' filters were not applied to this entry. This sample has about 50,000 distinct CDR3 sequences in its table, and roughly 10% of those were observed once. 15% of the sample is held by the ten biggest clonotypes.

Study-level results and caveats: Matching against VDJdb was skewed toward anti-spike CD8 responses, likely underestimated virus-specific expansions, and missed private and CD4 specificities.

CDR3 length: 15 amino acids, cysteine to phenylalanine. CDR3 DNA only is kept here, 45 bases in frame from base 1. Clipping removes 1 base from V and 8 bases from J, with 6 as the unmatched junction base count. From a lookup of the germline V gene, CDR1 and CDR2 are SGHAT and FQNNGV. The chain couples TRBV11-2 to TRBJ2-1; 9 nucleotides in the junction match TRBD2. Sequencing used whole blood. This sequence originates from an adult who was a healthcare worker with PCR-confirmed SARS-CoV-2 infection or an uninfected control (not recorded which). The CDR3 reads as follows: CASSLGPSGIYEQFF. The DNA sequence is as follows: TGTGCCAGCAGCTTAGGGCCTAGCGGGATATATGAGCAGTTCTTC.